One and the same sample provided the 27 T cell receptor beta chains below, sequenced in a study of T cell repertoires in cytomegalovirus infection. TCRdb independently ran MiXCR on the reads; one entry per CDR3 protein. The table shows 200,000 to 300,000 distinct CDR3 sequences, with around 9% occurring only once. Material for sequencing was PBMCs. These receptors were collected from a human donor in good health (CMV status not recorded). Some clones in this sample may be carry-over from other donors' samples.

This clonotype was recorded at least ten times. The rearrangement uses TRBV27 and TRBJ1-5; D not certain. The V and J ends lost 6 bases and 4 bases respectively, with 10 bases between them. Germline V gene sequence: CDR1 MNHEY, CDR2 SMNVEV (reference sequence). There are 13 residues in the CDR3. CDR3 DNA: TGTGCCAGCAGCTCCGTGCCGAATCAGCCCCAGCATTTT. It yields the protein CASSSVPNQPQHF.

In its sample, this clonotype was seen many times. The genes are TRBV7-2 and TRBJ2-1; TRBD2 might be the D (6 bases). CDR1 and CDR2 (germline): SGHTA, FQGNSA. The CDR3 has 14 residues. Trimming pared 3 bases from V and 7 bases from J, leaving 13 bases between. The CDR3 DNA reads TGTGCCAGCAGCTTCACCGGGACTCAGAATGAGCAGTTCTTC. Its protein is CASSFTGTQNEQFF. Combining the CDR3 with reference TRBV7-2 and TRBJ2-1 gives the whole variable domain GAGVSQSPSNKVTEKGKDVELRCDPISGHTALYWYRQSLGQGLEFLIYFQGNSAPDKSGLPSDRFSAERTGGSVSTLTIQRTQQEDSAVYLCASSFTGTQNEQFFGPGTRLTVL.

This clonotype has a count of ten or more. The chain has TRBV29-1 and TRBJ2-1, with 9 bases aligning to TRBD2. J lost 1 base, V lost 3 bases, and 7 bases had no gene match. This CDR3 region has 16 residues. Germline CDR1 SQVTM, CDR2 ANQGSEA. The CDR3 spells CSVDGIAGDSYNEQFF. As DNA, the CDR3 is TGCAGCGTTGATGGAATAGCGGGAGATTCCTACAATGAGCAGTTCTTC.

CDR3 residues: CASSTPGTGFHEQYF. The CDR3 region has the DNA TGTGCCAGCAGCACGCCAGGGACAGGGTTCCACGAGCAGTACTTC. The gene calls are TRBV28 and TRBJ2-7; 9 bases align to TRBD1. V lost 6 bases, J lost 5 bases, and 11 bases stayed unmatched. Germline CDR1 and CDR2: MDHEN and SYDVKM. CDR3 length: 15 amino acids.

This clonotype was seen at least ten times. The rearrangement links TRBV7-2 to TRBJ1-6; D is undetermined. Between the trimmed V and J ends, which lost 5 bases and 6 bases, there was a span of 14 bases. The CDR3 totals 15 residues. Per the germline V gene, CDR1 is SGHTA and CDR2 is FQGNSA. The CDR3 region is CASSRESSVNSPLHF. Written as DNA, the CDR3 is TGTGCCAGCAGCCGGGAGTCCAGCGTTAATTCACCCCTCCACTTT.

This clonotype came up many times. V and J are TRBV6-5 and TRBJ1-1, with TRBD1 matching 7 bases. The CDR3 length is 15 residues. The germline V gene has CDR1 MNHEY and CDR2 SVGAGI. V trimming: 6 bases; J trimming: 5 bases; junction bases outside the gene matches: 12. The CDR3, as DNA: TGTGCCAGCAGCCCCCAGGGGGGCGCGGGGACTGAAGCTTTCTTT. This codes for CASSPQGGAGTEAFF.

This clonotype came up many times. This chain connects TRBV30 to TRBJ2-7; D gene unclear. Germline V gene lookup returns CDR1 GTSNPN and CDR2 SVGIG (reference sequence). CDR3 length equals 13 residues. Trimming removed 2 bases from V and 2 bases from J, with 10 bases in between. CDR3 bases: TGTGCCTGGAGTTGGCAGTTCACCTACGAGCAGTACTTC. Protein product: CAWSWQFTYEQYF.

The table lists this clonotype with many counts. The chain is built from TRBV14 and TRBJ2-5; TRBD1 matches 8 bases. CDR3 length: 14 amino acids. Germline CDR1 is SGHDN and CDR2 is FVKESK. With V trimmed by 5 bases and J by 1 base, 3 bases remained unmatched. The CDR3 protein is CASSSDRAQETQYF. The CDR3 coding sequence is TGTGCCAGCAGCTCGGACAGGGCCCAAGAGACCCAGTACTTC. The entire variable domain, with the rest obtained from reference TRBV14 and TRBJ2-5, is as follows: EAGVTQFPSHSVIEKGQTVTLRCDPISGHDNLYWYRRVMGKEIKFLLHFVKESKQDESGMPNNRFLAERTGGTYSTLKVQPAELEDSGVYFCASSSDRAQETQYFGPGTRLLVL.

This clonotype came up many times. The chain joins TRBV7-2 to TRBJ1-5; D is possibly TRBD1 (5 bases). The CDR3 totals 15 residues. The ends were cut back, 5 bases at V and 4 bases at J, with 15 bases in the middle. The germline V gene has CDR1 SGHTA and CDR2 FQGNSA. The CDR3 DNA sequence: TGTGCCAGCAGCCTTGGACATTTCCAGAATCAGCCCCAGCATTTT. Encoded protein: CASSLGHFQNQPQHF.

This clonotype was picked up many times. This chain joins TRBV6-2 or TRBV6-3 and TRBJ2-7; 12 nucleotides match TRBD2. J gave up 7 bases and V 6 bases, and 13 bases lay outside the gene matches. The germline gives CDR1 MNHEY, CDR2 SVGEGT. The CDR3 length is 16 residues. The CDR3 coding sequence is TGTGCCAGCAGGAAGCCGGGACTAGCGGGTAACTGGGAGCAGTACTTC. Translating it yields CASRKPGLAGNWEQYF.

This clonotype was seen more than once but under ten times. The chain combines TRBV7-8 with TRBJ1-3; 11 nucleotides align to TRBD1. V lost 3 bases to trimming and J lost 2 bases; unmatched junction nucleotides: 6. Germline V gives CDR1 SGHVS, CDR2 FQNEAQ. This CDR3 region has 17 residues. CDR3 DNA sequence: TGTGCCAGCAGCTTGGTTGGGACAGGGGGAACTGGAAACACCATATATTTT. Its protein is CASSLVGTGGTGNTIYF.

This chain joins TRBV29-1 and TRBJ1-1; D call uncertain. The ends were cut back, 1 base at V and 0 bases at J, with 6 bases in the middle. The CDR3 contains 13 residues. Germline V gene sequence: CDR1 SQVTM, CDR2 ANQGSEA. This chain's CDR3 is CSVEGQMNTEAFF. CDR3 DNA sequence: TGCAGCGTTGAAGGCCAGATGAACACTGAAGCTTTCTTT.

This clonotype was seen many times. The chain uses TRBV11-2 and TRBJ1-1; D not resolved. V was pared by 5 bases and J by 5 bases, with 15 bases between. The CDR3 runs 14 residues. Per the germline V gene, CDR1 is SGHAT and CDR2 is FQNNGV. The CDR3 DNA is TGTGCCAGCAGCCTACCGGGAGCGTTAACTGAAGCTTTCTTT. As protein: CASSLPGALTEAFF.

This clonotype has ten or more counts. V is TRBV7-2 and J is TRBJ2-3; D is possibly TRBD2 (5 bases). Deletions cut 1 base from V and 15 bases from J, with 14 bases between. The CDR3 is 12 residues long. CDR1 and CDR2 (germline): SGHTA, FQGNSA. The CDR3 spells CASSLEVGREYF. In nucleotides, the CDR3 is TGTGCCAGCAGCTTAGAGGTGGGCCGGGAATATTTT.

This clonotype has ten or more counts. DNA for the CDR3: TGTGCCAGCAGCTTTGACGGCAGGGAATTCGATGGCTACACCTTC. This encodes CASSFDGREFDGYTF. V is TRBV7-2 and J is TRBJ1-2, with D maybe TRBD1 (5 bases). The V and J ends lost 3 bases and 6 bases respectively, with 17 bases between them. This CDR3 is 15 amino acids long. Germline-derived CDR1 and CDR2 are SGHTA and FQGNSA.

This clonotype was detected only a few times. Here the CDR3 reads CASRSGQTSYEQYF. Written as DNA, the CDR3 is TGTGCCAGCAGGTCGGGACAGACCTCCTACGAGCAGTACTTC. The chain joins TRBV6-1 to TRBJ2-7; 7 positions match TRBD1. The CDR3 has 14 amino acids. V shed 6 bases and J 0 bases; nucleotides not matched to a gene: 5. CDR1 is MNHNS, CDR2 SASEGT, per germline.

The V and J genes are TRBV25-1 and TRBJ1-1, with TRBD1 as a possible D gene (6 bases). Trimming shortened V by 6 bases and J by 1 base, and 12 bases separated the two germline ends. From germline, CDR1 is MGHDK and CDR2 SYGVNS. CDR3 length equals 14 residues. DNA of the CDR3: TGTGCCAGCAGAGGCTGGGACACGAACACTGAAGCTTTCTTT. Residues: CASRGWDTNTEAFF.

V usage is TRBV27 and J usage is TRBJ2-1; 8 bases align to TRBD2. V lost 4 bases and J lost 5; bases outside the gene matches: 7. The V gene's germline CDR1 is MNHEY and CDR2 SMNVEV (reference sequence). This CDR3 region has 15 residues. CDR3 amino acids: CASSSNLAGNNEQFF. DNA of the CDR3: TGTGCCAGCAGTTCAAATTTAGCGGGAAACAATGAGCAGTTCTTC.

This clonotype was counted at least ten times. The chain combines TRBV7-2 with TRBJ1-2; possibly TRBD1 for D (5 bases). This CDR3 is built from 15 residues. Germline CDR1 reads SGHTA; CDR2 reads FQGNSA. Trimming shortened V by 6 bases and J by 1 base, and 15 bases separated the two germline ends. In DNA form, the CDR3 reads TGTGCCAGCAGGCCTCAGGGAACACTTAACTATGGCTACACCTTC. Protein: CASRPQGTLNYGYTF.

This clonotype came up many times. The V gene is TRBV6-2 or TRBV6-3, the J gene TRBJ2-7; no reliable D call. Per the germline V gene, CDR1 is MNHEY and CDR2 is SVGEGT. Trimming pared 4 bases from V and 6 bases from J, leaving 7 bases between. The CDR3 is made up of 11 amino acids. CDR3 sequence reads: CASSSLLEQYF. The CDR3 DNA is TGTGCCAGCAGTTCTCTTCTCGAGCAGTACTTC.

The chain uses TRBV11-2 and TRBJ1-1, with a tentative D call TRBD1 (5 bases). Germline V CDR1 and CDR2: SGHAT, FQNNGV. This CDR3 has 15 residues. The V end lost 5 bases, the J end lost 1 base, and 14 bases lay between the germline ends. The CDR3 DNA reads as TGTGCCAGCAGCCCACGGCGGGGCGAGAACACTGAAGCTTTCTTT. Its translation is CASSPRRGENTEAFF.

This clonotype was counted between two and nine times. The chain recombines TRBV24-1 with TRBJ2-5, with TRBD1 as a possible D gene (5 bases). The CDR3 is made up of 17 amino acids. Germline CDR1 is KGHDR and CDR2 is SFDVKD. The ends were cut back, 3 bases at V and 3 bases at J, with 19 bases in the middle. The chain's CDR3 is CATSDPTGKGLEETQYF. DNA of the CDR3: TGTGCCACCAGTGATCCAACAGGAAAGGGATTAGAAGAGACCCAGTACTTC.

This clonotype has at least ten counts. The chain joins TRBV11-3 to TRBJ2-3; no reliable D call. Germline assignment: CDR1 SGHNT and CDR2 YENEEA. The CDR3 totals 12 residues. The V and J ends lost 5 bases and 4 bases respectively, with 7 bases between them. CDR3 nucleotides: TGTGCCAGCAGCAAGATCGCAGATACGCAGTATTTT. Its protein product is CASSKIADTQYF.

The chain uses TRBV10-3 and TRBJ1-1; 7 bases align to TRBD1. The junction had 6 bases not matched to a gene; V was cut back by 10 bases and J by 1 base. The V gene's germline CDR1 is ENHRY and CDR2 SYGVKD. The CDR3 extends over 13 amino acids. In DNA form, the CDR3 reads TGTGCCACCGGAACAGGGGAGAACACTGAAGCTTTCTTT. It specifies CATGTGENTEAFF.

This clonotype has a count of ten or more. The genes are TRBV7-2 and TRBJ1-1; D is perhaps TRBD1 (5 bases). Trimming took off 4 bases at V and 9 bases at J, with 12 bases between the two ends. CDR1 is SGHTA and CDR2 is FQGNSA in the germline V gene. This CDR3 contains 12 residues. CDR3: CASSSDTRKAFF. CDR3 DNA: TGTGCCAGCAGCTCGGACACCCGAAAAGCTTTCTTT.

This clonotype was seen ten or more times. The CDR3: CASSLGPGTQYF. As DNA, the CDR3 is TGTGCCAGCAGCTTAGGTCCTGGGACCCAGTACTTC. The genes are TRBV7-2 and TRBJ2-5, with D hard to call. The germline V gene has CDR1 SGHTA and CDR2 FQGNSA. The V and J ends lost 1 base and 7 bases respectively, with 7 bases between them. This CDR3 region has 12 residues.

This clonotype occurred once. This CDR3 is CSVRHGERGTEAFF. The CDR3 DNA sequence: TGCAGCGTCCGACATGGGGAAAGGGGCACTGAAGCTTTCTTT. The chain links TRBV29-1 to TRBJ1-1; D is perhaps TRBD1 (5 bases). With 6 bases removed from V and 4 bases from J, the gap between germline ends came to 18 bases. Germline lookup yields CDR1 SQVTM and CDR2 ANQGSEA. This CDR3 comprises 14 residues.